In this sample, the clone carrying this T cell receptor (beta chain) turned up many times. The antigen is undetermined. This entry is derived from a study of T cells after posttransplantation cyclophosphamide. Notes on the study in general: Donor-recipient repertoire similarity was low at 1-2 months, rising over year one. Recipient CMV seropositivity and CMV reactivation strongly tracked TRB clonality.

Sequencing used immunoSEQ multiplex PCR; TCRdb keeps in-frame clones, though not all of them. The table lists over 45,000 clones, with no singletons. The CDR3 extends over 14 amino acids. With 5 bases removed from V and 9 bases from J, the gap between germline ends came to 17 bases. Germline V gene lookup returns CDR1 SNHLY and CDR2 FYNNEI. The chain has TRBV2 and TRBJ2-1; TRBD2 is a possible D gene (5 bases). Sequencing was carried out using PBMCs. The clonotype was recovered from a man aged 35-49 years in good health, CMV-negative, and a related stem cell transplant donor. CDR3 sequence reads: CASSYTKTSGEQFF. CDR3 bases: TGTGCCAGCAGTTATACCAAGACAAGCGGTGAGCAGTTCTTC.